The sequence of this T cell receptor beta chain was determined in a study of cytomegalovirus exposure and HLA in healthy donors. In the PCR, 60 Vbeta and 13 Jbeta primers were used. Clones were read by immunoSEQ multiplex PCR, and TCRdb kept only the in-frame ones, dropping some. The sample shows roughly 150,000 clones, more than 75% of them seen only once. Trimming stripped 2 bases from V and 2 bases from J, with 12 bases between. The germline V gene has CDR1 MGHDK and CDR2 SYGVNS. CDR3 length equals 15 residues. This clonotype was obtained from a woman aged 40 to 50 in good health and CMV-seronegative. Sequencing was done on a sample of PBMCs. The rearrangement links TRBV25-1 to TRBJ1-2; no reliable D call. CDR3 residues: CASSELTFGNYGYTF. The CDR3 DNA follows: TGTGCCAGCAGTGAACTGACATTTGGGAACTATGGCTACACCTTC.